What follows are 21 T cell receptor beta chains derived from one specimen sequenced in a study of blood T cell repertoires in COVID-19. Produced via immunoSEQ multiplex PCR; TCRdb's table is partial and in-frame only. Of a few hundred thousand clones listed, more than 90% are singletons. Sequenced: PBMCs or T cells enriched from blood (not recorded which). These receptors originate from a woman aged 25 to 45 who had recovered from COVID-19.

This chain uses TRBV28 with TRBJ1-6; D call uncertain. Trimming pared 3 bases from V and 7 bases from J, leaving 13 bases between. The CDR3 loop spans 15 amino acids. The germline V gene encodes CDR1 MDHEN and CDR2 SYDVKM. The CDR3 protein is CASSFEGGENSPLHF. The CDR3, as DNA: TGTGCCAGCAGTTTCGAGGGTGGGGAAAATTCACCCCTCCACTTT.

The chain is built from TRBV24-1 and TRBJ2-3; TRBD2 is a possible D gene (7 bases). This CDR3 is 22 amino acids long. Germline assignment: CDR1 KGHDR and CDR2 SFDVKD. Deletions cut 0 bases from V and 4 bases from J, with 31 bases between. CDR3 bases: TGTGCCACCAGTGATTTGCGTCCGAGTAGGTCGGGGGGCCAAACACCTCCAGATACGCAGTATTTT. Its protein product is CATSDLRPSRSGGQTPPDTQYF.

The rearrangement joins TRBV19 to TRBJ2-6; weak D call: TRBD1 (5 bases). With 9 bases removed from V and 0 bases from J, the gap between germline ends came to 9 bases. The germline gives CDR1 LNHDA, CDR2 SQIVND (reference sequence). This CDR3 has 14 residues. The CDR3 spells CASRQLSGANVLTF. The CDR3 DNA sequence: TGTGCCAGCAGACAGCTCTCTGGGGCCAACGTCCTGACTTTC.

The rearrangement uses TRBV7-2 and TRBJ2-3; D is perhaps TRBD2 (6 bases). V lost 0 bases and J lost 3, with 13 bases in between. Germline V gene sequence: CDR1 SGHTA, CDR2 FQGNSA. The CDR3 consists of 16 residues. In nucleotides, the CDR3 is TGTGCCAGCAGCTTAGCGTTAACTAGCATAACAGATACGCAGTATTTT. Its translation: CASSLALTSITDTQYF.

This clone was counted a single time. The J gene is TRBJ2-7, the V gene TRBV5-1; TRBD2 matches at 11 bases. Germline loops: CDR1 SGHRS, CDR2 YFSETQ. The CDR3 runs to 15 residues. Trimming took 4 bases from V and 2 from J; bases not matched to a gene: 5. CDR3 DNA sequence: TGCGCCAGCAGCGTCCTAGCGGGGGGCGCCTACGAGCAGTACTTC. Amino acid sequence: CASSVLAGGAYEQYF.

This sequence joins TRBV5-1 and TRBJ2-3; 11 bases fit TRBD2. The CDR3 covers 15 residues. V was pared by 0 bases and J by 5 bases, with 2 bases of the junction left unmatched. Germline CDR1 reads SGHRS; CDR2 reads YFSETQ. The CDR3 DNA follows: TGCGCCAGCAGCTTGGGACTAGCGGGATTAGATACGCAGTATTTT. Translated: CASSLGLAGLDTQYF.

The chain joins TRBV18 to TRBJ1-1; D is unclear. CDR1 and CDR2 (germline): KGHSH, LQKENI. This CDR3 is 14 amino acids long. V shed 4 bases and J shed 1 base, with 10 bases lying between them. The CDR3 DNA reads as TGTGCCAGCTCACTCACCGCACAGAACACTGAAGCTTTCTTT. Protein sequence: CASSLTAQNTEAFF. Drawing the rest from reference TRBV18 and TRBJ1-1, the complete variable domain is NAGVMQNPRHLVRRRGQEARLRCSPMKGHSHVYWYRQLPEEGLKFMVYLQKENIIDESGMPKERFSAEFPKEGPSILRIQQVVRGDSAAYFCASSLTAQNTEAFFGQGTRLTVV.

This chain links TRBV9 with TRBJ2-2, with D maybe TRBD1 (6 bases). The length of the CDR3 is 15 residues. V lost 0 bases and J lost 5, with 11 bases in between. The germline CDR1 and CDR2 sequences are SGDLS and YYNGEE. The chain's CDR3 is CASSVATGWTGELFF. The CDR3 DNA is TGTGCCAGCAGCGTAGCTACAGGGTGGACCGGGGAGCTGTTTTTT.

V and J are TRBV6-5 and TRBJ2-2; D not resolved. There are 12 residues in the CDR3. CDR1 MNHEY and CDR2 SVGAGI come from the germline V gene. Trimming cost V 6 bases and J 5 bases, with 7 bases left between them. The CDR3 spells CASRDLTGELFF. The CDR3 DNA follows: TGTGCCAGCAGAGACTTAACCGGGGAGCTGTTTTTT.

V gene TRBV29-1 combines with J gene TRBJ1-2; D not certain. V lost 1 base and J 2 bases, leaving 8 bases between the germline ends. Germline V lookup: CDR1 SQVTM, CDR2 ANQGSEA. The length of the CDR3 is 13 residues. CDR3 sequence: CSVEVEFNYGYTF. The CDR3 bases are TGCAGCGTTGAAGTCGAGTTCAACTATGGCTACACCTTC.

The chain employs TRBV9 and TRBJ2-1; 7 bases line up with TRBD2. The germline V gene has CDR1 SGDLS and CDR2 YYNGEE. The CDR3 totals 15 residues. The J segment lost 3 bases and the V segment lost 1 base, leaving 4 bases of the junction unmatched. This CDR3 is CASSVSGVNYNEQFF. In DNA form, the CDR3 reads TGTGCCAGCAGCGTAAGCGGGGTAAACTACAATGAGCAGTTCTTC.

The J gene is TRBJ2-7, the V gene TRBV28; possible D gene TRBD2, 5 bases. This CDR3 is built from 14 residues. Trimming shortened V by 2 bases and J by 7 bases, and 15 bases separated the two germline ends. The germline V gene encodes CDR1 MDHEN and CDR2 SYDVKM. The CDR3 loop is CASSLPAEPGEQYF. In DNA form, the CDR3 reads TGTGCCAGCAGTTTACCCGCAGAGCCGGGGGAGCAGTACTTC.

The CDR3 reads CASSHRDRASTEAFF. The CDR3 DNA reads TGTGCCAGCAGCCACCGGGACAGGGCCTCCACTGAAGCTTTCTTT. The V gene is TRBV7-8, the J gene TRBJ1-1; 9 bases line up with TRBD1. In germline, CDR1 is SGHVS, CDR2 FQNEAQ. Germline trimming cut 5 bases from V and 4 bases from J; bases unmatched to any gene: 8. The CDR3 runs to 15 residues. The whole variable domain, filled in from reference TRBV7-8 and TRBJ1-1, reads GAGVSQSPRYKVAKRGQDVALRCDPISGHVSLFWYQQALGQGPEFLTYFQNEAQLDKSGLPSDRFFAERPEGSVSTLKIQRTQQEDSAVYLCASSHRDRASTEAFFGQGTRLTVV.

The chain joins TRBV11-3 to TRBJ2-6; no clear D. The CDR3 is 16 residues long. Germline V gives CDR1 SGHNT, CDR2 YENEEA. Trimming took 3 bases from V and 4 from J, leaving 13 bases between them. CDR3 coding DNA: TGTGCCAGCAGCTTCAATCGACATTCCGGGGCCAACGTCCTGACTTTC. Its translation is CASSFNRHSGANVLTF.

The J gene is TRBJ2-3, the V gene TRBV7-2; TRBD2 is a possible D gene (5 bases). Trimming removed 5 bases at V and 14 bases at J, with 23 bases between. The CDR3 is 14 residues long. Looked up from germline, CDR1 is SGHTA and CDR2 is FQGNSA. The CDR3 DNA reads TGTGCCAGCAGCAACCTAGCCCCGTGGGATGGGCGGTATTTT. It yields the protein CASSNLAPWDGRYF.

V is TRBV2 and J is TRBJ2-3; D is possibly TRBD2 (5 bases). This CDR3 region has 16 residues. Germline V gene sequence: CDR1 SNHLY, CDR2 FYNNEI. V lost 8 bases and J lost 0, with 18 bases in between. DNA of the CDR3: TGTGCCAGCGGCGGATCCACGACTACTAGCACAGATACGCAGTATTTT. This encodes CASGGSTTTSTDTQYF.

The V gene is TRBV19, the J gene TRBJ1-2; 7 bases map to TRBD1. Trimming cost V 5 bases and J 5 bases; bases outside gene matches: 11. The CDR3 consists of 15 residues. The V gene's germline CDR1 is LNHDA and CDR2 SQIVND (reference sequence). The chain's CDR3 is CASSLVGGQTYGYTF. Here the CDR3 DNA reads TGTGCCAGTAGTCTAGTCGGGGGACAGACGTATGGCTACACCTTC.

The rearrangement joins TRBV3-1 (or the pseudogene TRBV3-2) to TRBJ1-3; D is unclear. CDR3 length equals 14 residues. CDR1 is LGHDT, CDR2 YNNKEL, per germline (reference sequence). V lost 2 bases and J 0 bases, leaving 5 bases between the germline ends. In DNA form, the CDR3 reads TGTGCCAGCAGCCAAACAGCCTCTGGAAACACCATATATTTT. Its protein is CASSQTASGNTIYF.

This chain joins TRBV6-5 and TRBJ1-5; D is unresolved. The CDR3 is 15 amino acids. Germline CDR1 reads MNHEY; CDR2 reads SVGAGI. V was cut by 6 bases and J by 1 base, with 13 bases left in between. CDR3 nucleotides: TGTGCCAGCAGCCCCACAGTGGGCAGCAATCAGCCCCAGCATTTT. Amino acid sequence: CASSPTVGSNQPQHF.

The DNA of the CDR3 is TGTGCCAGCAGCTTGACAGGGCTGAACACTGAAGCTTTCTTT. It codes for CASSLTGLNTEAFF. The rearrangement joins TRBV11-3 to TRBJ1-1; 7 positions agree with TRBD1. Germline V lookup: CDR1 SGHNT, CDR2 YENEEA. The CDR3 runs 14 residues. J was trimmed by 0 bases and V by 3 bases; bases with no gene match: 1.

This clone came up once. The chain combines TRBV5-1 with TRBJ1-1; D gene uncertain. Trimming shortened V by 0 bases and J by 10 bases, and 13 bases separated the two germline ends. The CDR3 has 13 residues. Germline assignment: CDR1 SGHRS and CDR2 YFSETQ. The CDR3 region is CASSLAGRSGAFF. The CDR3 region has the DNA TGCGCCAGCAGCTTGGCCGGTAGGAGCGGAGCTTTCTTT. Based on the CDR3 plus reference TRBV5-1 and TRBJ1-1, the full variable domain is KAGVTQTPRYLIKTRGQQVTLSCSPISGHRSVSWYQQTPGQGLQFLFEYFSETQRNKGNFPGRFSGRQFSNSRSEMNVSTLELGDSALYLCASSLAGRSGAFFGQGTRLTVV.